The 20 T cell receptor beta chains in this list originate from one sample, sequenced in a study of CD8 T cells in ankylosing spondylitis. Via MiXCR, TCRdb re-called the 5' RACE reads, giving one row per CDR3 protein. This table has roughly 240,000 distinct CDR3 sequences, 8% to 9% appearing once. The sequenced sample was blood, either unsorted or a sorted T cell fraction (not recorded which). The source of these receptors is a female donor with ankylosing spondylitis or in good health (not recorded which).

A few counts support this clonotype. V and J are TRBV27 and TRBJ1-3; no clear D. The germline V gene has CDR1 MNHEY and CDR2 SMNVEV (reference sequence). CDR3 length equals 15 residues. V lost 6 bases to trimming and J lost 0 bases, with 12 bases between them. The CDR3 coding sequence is TGTGCCAGCAGGGGTTCGGTAAGCTCTGGAAACACCATATATTTT. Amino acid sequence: CASRGSVSSGNTIYF.

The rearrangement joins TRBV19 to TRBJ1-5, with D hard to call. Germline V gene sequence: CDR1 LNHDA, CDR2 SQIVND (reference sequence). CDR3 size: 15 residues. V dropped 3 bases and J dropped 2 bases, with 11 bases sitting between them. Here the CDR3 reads CASSISEGGNQPQHF. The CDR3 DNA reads TGTGCCAGTAGTATTAGCGAGGGAGGCAATCAGCCCCAGCATTTT.

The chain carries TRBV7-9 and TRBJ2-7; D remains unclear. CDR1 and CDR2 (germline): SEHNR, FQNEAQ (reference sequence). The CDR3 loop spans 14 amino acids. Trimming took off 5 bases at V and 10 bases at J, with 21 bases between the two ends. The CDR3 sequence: CASSPDWHATKQYF. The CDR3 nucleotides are TGTGCCAGCAGCCCTGATTGGCATGCTACGAAACAGTACTTC.

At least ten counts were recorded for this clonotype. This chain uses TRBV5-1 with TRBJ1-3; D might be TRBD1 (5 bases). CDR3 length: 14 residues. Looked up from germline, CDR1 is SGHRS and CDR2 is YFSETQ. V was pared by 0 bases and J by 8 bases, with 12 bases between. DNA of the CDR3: TGCGCCAGCAGCTTGGCCCGCGGGGGGGACACCATATATTTT. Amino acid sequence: CASSLARGGDTIYF.

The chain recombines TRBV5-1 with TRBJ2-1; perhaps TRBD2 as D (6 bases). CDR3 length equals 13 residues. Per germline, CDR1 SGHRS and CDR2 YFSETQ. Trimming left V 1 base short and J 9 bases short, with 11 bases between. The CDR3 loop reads CASSLRLEGEQFF. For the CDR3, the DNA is TGCGCCAGCAGCTTGCGACTAGAAGGTGAGCAGTTCTTC.

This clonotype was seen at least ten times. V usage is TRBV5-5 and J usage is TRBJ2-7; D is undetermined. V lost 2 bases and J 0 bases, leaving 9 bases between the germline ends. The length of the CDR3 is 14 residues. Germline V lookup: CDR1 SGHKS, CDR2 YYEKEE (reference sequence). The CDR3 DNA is TGTGCCAGCAGCTTTGAAGAGAACTCCTACGAGCAGTACTTC. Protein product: CASSFEENSYEQYF.

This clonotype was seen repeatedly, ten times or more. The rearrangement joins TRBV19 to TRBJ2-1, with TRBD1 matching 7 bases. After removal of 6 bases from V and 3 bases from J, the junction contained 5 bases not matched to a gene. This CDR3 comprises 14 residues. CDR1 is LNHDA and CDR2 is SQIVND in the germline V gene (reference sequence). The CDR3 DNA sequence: TGTGCCAGTAGAACACAGGGGCTCTACAATGAGCAGTTCTTC. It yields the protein CASRTQGLYNEQFF.

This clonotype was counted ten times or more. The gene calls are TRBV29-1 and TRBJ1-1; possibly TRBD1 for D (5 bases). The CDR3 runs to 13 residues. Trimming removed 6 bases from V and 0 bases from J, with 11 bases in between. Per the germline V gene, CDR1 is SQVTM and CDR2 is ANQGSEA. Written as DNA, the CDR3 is TGCAGCGTGGGAAAAGGGGTGAACACTGAAGCTTTCTTT. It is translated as CSVGKGVNTEAFF. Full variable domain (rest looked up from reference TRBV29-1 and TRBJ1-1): SAVISQKPSRDICQRGTSLTIQCQVDSQVTMMFWYRQQPGQSLTLIATANQGSEATYESGFVIDKFPISRPNLTFSTLTVSNMSPEDSSIYLCSVGKGVNTEAFFGQGTRLTVV.

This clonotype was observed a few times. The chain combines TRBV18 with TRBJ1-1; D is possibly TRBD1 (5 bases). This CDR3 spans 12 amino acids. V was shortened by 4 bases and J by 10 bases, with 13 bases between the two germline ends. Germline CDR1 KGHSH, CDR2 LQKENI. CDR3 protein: CASSRDLSTAFF. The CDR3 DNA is TGTGCCAGCTCACGGGACTTGTCGACAGCTTTCTTT.

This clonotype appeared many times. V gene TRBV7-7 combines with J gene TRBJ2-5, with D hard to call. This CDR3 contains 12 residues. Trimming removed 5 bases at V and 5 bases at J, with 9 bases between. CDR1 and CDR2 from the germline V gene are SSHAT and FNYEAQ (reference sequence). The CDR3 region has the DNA TGTGCCAGCAGCGGTTCTGGGGAGACCCAGTACTTC. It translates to CASSGSGETQYF. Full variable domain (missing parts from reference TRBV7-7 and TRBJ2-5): GAGVSQSPRYKVTKRGQDVTLRCDPISSHATLYWYQQALGQGPEFLTYFNYEAQPDKSGLPSDRFSAERPEGSISTLTIQRTEQRDSAMYRCASSGSGETQYFGPGTRLLVL.

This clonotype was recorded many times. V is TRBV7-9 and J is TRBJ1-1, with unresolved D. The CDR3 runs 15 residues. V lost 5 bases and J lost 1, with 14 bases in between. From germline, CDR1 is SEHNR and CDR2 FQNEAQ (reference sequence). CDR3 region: CASSQKSQQNTEAFF. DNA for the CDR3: TGTGCCAGCAGCCAAAAGAGTCAACAGAACACTGAAGCTTTCTTT.

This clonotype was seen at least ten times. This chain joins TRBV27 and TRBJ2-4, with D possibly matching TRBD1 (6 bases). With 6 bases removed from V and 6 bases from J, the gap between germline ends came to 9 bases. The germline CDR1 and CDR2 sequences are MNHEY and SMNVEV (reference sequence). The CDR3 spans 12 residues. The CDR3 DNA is TGTGCCAGCAGACAGGGACCAAACATTCAGTACTTC. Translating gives CASRQGPNIQYF.

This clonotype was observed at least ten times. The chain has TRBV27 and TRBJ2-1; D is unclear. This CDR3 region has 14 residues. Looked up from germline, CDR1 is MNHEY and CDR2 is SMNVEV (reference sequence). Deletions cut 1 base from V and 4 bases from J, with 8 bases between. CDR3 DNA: TGTGCCAGCAGTTTATACGGGCCTTACAATGAGCAGTTCTTC. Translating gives CASSLYGPYNEQFF.

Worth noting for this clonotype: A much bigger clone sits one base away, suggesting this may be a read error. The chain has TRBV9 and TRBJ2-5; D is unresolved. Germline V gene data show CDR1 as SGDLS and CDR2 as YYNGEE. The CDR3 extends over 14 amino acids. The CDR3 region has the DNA TGTGCCAGCAGCCCCCGAGGAGACCAAGAGAGCCAGTACTTC. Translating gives CASSPRGDQESQYF.

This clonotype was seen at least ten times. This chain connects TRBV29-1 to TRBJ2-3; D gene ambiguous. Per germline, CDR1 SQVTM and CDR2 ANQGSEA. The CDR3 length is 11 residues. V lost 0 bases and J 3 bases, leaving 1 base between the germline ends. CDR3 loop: CSVEETDTQYF. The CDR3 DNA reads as TGCAGCGTTGAAGAGACAGATACGCAGTATTTT.

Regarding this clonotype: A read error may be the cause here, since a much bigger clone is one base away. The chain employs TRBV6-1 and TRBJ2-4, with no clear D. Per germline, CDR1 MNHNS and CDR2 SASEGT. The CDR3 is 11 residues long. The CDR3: CTTSRAHIQYF. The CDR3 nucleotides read TGTACTACCAGTCGGGCGCACATTCAGTACTTC.

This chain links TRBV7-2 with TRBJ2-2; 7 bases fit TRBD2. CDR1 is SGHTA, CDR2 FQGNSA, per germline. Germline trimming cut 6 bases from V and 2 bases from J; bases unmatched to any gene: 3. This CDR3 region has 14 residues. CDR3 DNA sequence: TGTGCCAGCAGGGGGGGGAGAAACACCGGGGAGCTGTTTTTT. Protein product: CASRGGRNTGELFF.

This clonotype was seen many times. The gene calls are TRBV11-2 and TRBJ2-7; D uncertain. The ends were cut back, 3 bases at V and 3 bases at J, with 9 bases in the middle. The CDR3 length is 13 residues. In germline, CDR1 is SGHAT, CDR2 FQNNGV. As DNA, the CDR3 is TGTGCCAGCAGCTTTGACGTAGGCTACGAGCAGTACTTC. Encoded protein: CASSFDVGYEQYF.

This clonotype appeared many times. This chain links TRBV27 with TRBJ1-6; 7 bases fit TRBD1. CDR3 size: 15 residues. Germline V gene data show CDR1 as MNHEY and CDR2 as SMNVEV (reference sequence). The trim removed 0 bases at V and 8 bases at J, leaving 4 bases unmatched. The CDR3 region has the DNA TGTGCCAGCAGTTTATCGCAGGGGGGTTATTCACCCCTCCACTTT. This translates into CASSLSQGGYSPLHF.

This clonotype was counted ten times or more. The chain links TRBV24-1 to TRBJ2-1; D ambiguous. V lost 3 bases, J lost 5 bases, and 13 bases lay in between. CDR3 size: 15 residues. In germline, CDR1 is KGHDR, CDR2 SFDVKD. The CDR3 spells CATSDAGLMNNEQFF. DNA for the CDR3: TGTGCCACCAGTGATGCCGGGTTAATGAACAATGAGCAGTTCTTC.